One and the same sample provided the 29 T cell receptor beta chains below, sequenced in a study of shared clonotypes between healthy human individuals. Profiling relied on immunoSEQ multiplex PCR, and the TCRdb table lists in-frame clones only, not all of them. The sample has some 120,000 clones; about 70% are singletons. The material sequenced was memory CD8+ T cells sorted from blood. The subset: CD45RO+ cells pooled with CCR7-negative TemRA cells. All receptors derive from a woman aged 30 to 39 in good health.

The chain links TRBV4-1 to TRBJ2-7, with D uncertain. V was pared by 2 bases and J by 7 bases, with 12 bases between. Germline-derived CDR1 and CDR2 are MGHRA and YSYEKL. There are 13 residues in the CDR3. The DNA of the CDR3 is TGCGCCAGCAGCCAAAGTAGGCGGAAGGAGCAGTACTTC. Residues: CASSQSRRKEQYF.

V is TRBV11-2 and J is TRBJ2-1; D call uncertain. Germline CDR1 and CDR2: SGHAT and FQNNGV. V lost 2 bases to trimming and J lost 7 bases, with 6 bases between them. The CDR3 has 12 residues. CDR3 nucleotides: TGTGCCAGCAGCTTAACTCCGAATGAGCAGTTCTTC. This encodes CASSLTPNEQFF.

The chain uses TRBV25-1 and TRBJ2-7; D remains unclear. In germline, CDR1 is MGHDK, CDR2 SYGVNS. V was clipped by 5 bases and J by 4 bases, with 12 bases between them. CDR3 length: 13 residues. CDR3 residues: CASSPSDGYEQYF. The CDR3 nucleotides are TGTGCCAGCAGTCCCTCGGACGGATACGAGCAGTACTTC.

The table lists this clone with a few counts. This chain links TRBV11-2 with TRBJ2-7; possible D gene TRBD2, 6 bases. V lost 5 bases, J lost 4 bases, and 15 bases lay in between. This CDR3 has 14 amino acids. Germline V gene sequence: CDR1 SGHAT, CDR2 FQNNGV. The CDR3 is CASSLPHGGYEQYF. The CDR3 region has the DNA TGTGCCAGCAGCCTCCCTCACGGGGGTTACGAGCAGTACTTC.

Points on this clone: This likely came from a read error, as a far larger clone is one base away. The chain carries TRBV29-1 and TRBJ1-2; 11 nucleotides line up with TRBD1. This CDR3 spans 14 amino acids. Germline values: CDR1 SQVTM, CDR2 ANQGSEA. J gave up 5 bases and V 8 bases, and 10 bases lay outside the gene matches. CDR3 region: CSIVSGTGGYGYTF. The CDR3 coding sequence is TGCAGCATTGTATCAGGGACAGGGGGGTATGGCTACACCTTC.

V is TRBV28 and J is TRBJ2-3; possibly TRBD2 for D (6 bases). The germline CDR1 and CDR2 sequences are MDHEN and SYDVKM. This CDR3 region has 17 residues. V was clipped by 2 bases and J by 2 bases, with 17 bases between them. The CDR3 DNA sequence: TGTGCCAGCAGTTTAAGTCGGAATAGCGGAATCACAGATACGCAGTATTTT. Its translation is CASSLSRNSGITDTQYF.

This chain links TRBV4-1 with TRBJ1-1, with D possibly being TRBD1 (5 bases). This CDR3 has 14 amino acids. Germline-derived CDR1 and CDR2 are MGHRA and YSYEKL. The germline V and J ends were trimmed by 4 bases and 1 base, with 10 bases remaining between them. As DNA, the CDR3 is TGCGCCAGCAGCCGGGGACTTAAGAACACTGAAGCTTTCTTT. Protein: CASSRGLKNTEAFF.

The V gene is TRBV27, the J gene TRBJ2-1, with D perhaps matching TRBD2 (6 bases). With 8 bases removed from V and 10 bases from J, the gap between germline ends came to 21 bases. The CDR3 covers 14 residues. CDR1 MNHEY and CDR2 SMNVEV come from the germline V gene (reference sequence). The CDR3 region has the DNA TGTGCCAGCCGAGCACCTCAACCGGGGAGGGAGCAGTTCTTC. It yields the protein CASRAPQPGREQFF.

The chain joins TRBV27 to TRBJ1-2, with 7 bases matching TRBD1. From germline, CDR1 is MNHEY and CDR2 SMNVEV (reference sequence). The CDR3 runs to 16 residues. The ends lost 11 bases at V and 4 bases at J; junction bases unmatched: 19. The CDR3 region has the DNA TGTGCCTCCACACCTCAAGCAGGGGGAAGGCTCTATGGCTACACCTTC. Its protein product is CASTPQAGGRLYGYTF.

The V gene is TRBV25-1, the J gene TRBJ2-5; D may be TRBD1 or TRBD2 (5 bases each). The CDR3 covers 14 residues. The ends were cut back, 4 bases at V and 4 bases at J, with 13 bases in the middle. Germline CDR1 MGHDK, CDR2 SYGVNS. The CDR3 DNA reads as TGTGCCAGCAGTGTCGGGACCTCCACAGAGACCCAGTACTTC. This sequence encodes CASSVGTSTETQYF.

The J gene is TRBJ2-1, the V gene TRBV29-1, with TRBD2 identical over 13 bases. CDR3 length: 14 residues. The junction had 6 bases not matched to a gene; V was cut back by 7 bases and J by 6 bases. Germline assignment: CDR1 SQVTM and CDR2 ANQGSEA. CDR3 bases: TGCAGCGGAGGACTAGCGGGAGCGTCCAATGAGCAGTTCTTC. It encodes CSGGLAGASNEQFF.

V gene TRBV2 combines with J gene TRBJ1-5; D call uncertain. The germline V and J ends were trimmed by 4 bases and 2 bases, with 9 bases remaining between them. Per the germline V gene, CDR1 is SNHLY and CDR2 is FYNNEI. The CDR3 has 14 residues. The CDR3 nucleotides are TGTGCCAGCAGTGTGCGGGCCGGCAATCAGCCCCAGCATTTT. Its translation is CASSVRAGNQPQHF.

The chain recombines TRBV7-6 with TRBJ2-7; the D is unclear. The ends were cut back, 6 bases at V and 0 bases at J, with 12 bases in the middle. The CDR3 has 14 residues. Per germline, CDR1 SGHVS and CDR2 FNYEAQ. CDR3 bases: TGTGCCAGCAGGGATCGGTACAGCTCCTACGAGCAGTACTTC. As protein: CASRDRYSSYEQYF.

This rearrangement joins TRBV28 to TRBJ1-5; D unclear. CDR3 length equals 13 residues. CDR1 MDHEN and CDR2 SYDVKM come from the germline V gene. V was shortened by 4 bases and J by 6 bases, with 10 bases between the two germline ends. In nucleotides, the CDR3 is TGTGCCAGCAGTTCCCCTGGTAGTCAGCCCCAGCATTTT. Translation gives CASSSPGSQPQHF.

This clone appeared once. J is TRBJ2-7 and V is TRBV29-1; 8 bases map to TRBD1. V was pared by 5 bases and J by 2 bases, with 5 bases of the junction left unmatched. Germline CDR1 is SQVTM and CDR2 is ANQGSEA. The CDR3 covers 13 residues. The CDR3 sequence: CSVLTGETYEQYF. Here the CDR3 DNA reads TGCAGCGTTCTGACAGGGGAAACCTACGAGCAGTACTTC.

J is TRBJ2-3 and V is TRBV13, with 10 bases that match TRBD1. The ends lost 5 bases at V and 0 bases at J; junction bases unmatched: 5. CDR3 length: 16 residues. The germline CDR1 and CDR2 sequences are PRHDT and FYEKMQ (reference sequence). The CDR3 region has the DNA TGTGCCAGCAGCGTCGGACAGGGGGGCAGCACAGATACGCAGTATTTT. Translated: CASSVGQGGSTDTQYF.

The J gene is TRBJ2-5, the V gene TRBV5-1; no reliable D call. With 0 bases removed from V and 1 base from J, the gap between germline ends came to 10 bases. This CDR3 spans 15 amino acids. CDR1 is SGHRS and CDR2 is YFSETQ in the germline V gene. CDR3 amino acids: CASSLAVTVQETQYF. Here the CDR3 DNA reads TGCGCCAGCAGCTTGGCCGTAACAGTCCAAGAGACCCAGTACTTC.

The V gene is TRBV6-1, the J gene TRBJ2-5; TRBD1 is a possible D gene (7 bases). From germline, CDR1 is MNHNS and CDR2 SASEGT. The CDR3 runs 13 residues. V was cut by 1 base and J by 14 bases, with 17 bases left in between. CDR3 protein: CASSEGQGARDYF. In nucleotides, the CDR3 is TGTGCCAGCAGTGAAGGACAGGGAGCGCGGGATTACTTC.

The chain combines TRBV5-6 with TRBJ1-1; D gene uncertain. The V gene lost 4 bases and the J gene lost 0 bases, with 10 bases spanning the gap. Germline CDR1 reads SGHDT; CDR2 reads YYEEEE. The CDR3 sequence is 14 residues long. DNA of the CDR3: TGTGCCAGCAGCGGGCCGGAGATGAACACTGAAGCTTTCTTT. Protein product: CASSGPEMNTEAFF.

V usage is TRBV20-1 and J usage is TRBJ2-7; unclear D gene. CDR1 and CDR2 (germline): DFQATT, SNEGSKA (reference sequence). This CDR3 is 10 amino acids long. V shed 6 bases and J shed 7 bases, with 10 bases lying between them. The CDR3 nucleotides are TGCAGTGCCACCCTGAGGGAGCAGTACTTC. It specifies CSATLREQYF.

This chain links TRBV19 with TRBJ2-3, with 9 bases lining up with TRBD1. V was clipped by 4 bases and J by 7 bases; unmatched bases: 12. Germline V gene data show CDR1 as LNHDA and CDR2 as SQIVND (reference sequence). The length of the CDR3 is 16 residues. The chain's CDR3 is CASSRDRVLASNTQYF. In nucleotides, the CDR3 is TGTGCCAGTAGTAGGGACAGGGTGCTAGCGTCAAATACGCAGTATTTT. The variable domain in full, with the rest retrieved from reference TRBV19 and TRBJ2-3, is DGGITQSPKYLFRKEGQNVTLSCEQNLNHDAMYWYRQDPGQGLRLIYYSQIVNDFQKGDIAEGYSVSREKKESFPLTVTSAQKNPTAFYLCASSRDRVLASNTQYFGPGTRLTVL.

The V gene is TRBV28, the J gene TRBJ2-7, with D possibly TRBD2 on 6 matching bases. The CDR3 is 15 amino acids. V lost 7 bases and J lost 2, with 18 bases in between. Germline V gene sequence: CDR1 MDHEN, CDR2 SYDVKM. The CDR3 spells CASTVAMGGTYEQYF. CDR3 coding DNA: TGTGCCAGCACCGTAGCCATGGGGGGAACCTACGAGCAGTACTTC.

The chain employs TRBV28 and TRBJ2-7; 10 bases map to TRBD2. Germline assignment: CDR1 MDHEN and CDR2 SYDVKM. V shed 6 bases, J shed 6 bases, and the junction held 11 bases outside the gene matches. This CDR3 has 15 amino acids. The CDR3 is CASSLGSVAGGEQYF. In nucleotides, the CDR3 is TGTGCCAGCAGCCTGGGGAGCGTAGCGGGAGGCGAGCAGTACTTC.

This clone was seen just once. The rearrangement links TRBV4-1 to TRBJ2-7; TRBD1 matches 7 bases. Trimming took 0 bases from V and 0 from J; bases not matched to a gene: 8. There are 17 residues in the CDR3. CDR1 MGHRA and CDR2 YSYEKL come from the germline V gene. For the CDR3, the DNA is TGCGCCAGCAGCCAAGAACTTGATGGGACAGTCTCCTACGAGCAGTACTTC. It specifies CASSQELDGTVSYEQYF.

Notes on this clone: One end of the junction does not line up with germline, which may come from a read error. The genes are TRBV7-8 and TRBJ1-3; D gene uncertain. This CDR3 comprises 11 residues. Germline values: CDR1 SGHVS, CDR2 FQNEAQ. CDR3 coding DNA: TGTGCCAGCGGCTTTGGGTACACCATATATTTT. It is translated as CASGFGYTIYF. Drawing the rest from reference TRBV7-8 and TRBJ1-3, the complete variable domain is GAGVSQSPRYKVAKRGQDVALRCDPISGHVSLFWYQQALGQGPEFLTYFQNEAQLDKSGLPSDRFFAERPEGSVSTLKIQRTQQEDSAVYLCASGFGYTIYFGEGSWLTVV.

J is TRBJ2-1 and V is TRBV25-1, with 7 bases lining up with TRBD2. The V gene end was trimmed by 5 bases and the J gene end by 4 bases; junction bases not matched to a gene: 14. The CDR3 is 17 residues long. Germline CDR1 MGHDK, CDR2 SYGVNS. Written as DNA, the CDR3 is TGTGCCAGCAGTCCCGCCGCGGAGGAGGGAGGGTACAATGAGCAGTTCTTC. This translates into CASSPAAEEGGYNEQFF.

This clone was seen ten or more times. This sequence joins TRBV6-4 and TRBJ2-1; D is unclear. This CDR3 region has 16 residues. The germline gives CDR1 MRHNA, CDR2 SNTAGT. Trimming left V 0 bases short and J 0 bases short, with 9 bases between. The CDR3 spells CASSDSEYSSYNEQFF. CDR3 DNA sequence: TGTGCCAGCAGTGACTCGGAGTACAGCTCCTACAATGAGCAGTTCTTC.

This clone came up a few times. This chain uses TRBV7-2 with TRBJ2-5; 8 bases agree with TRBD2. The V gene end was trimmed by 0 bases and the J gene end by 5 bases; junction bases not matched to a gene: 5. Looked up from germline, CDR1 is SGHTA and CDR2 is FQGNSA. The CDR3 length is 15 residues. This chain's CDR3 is CASSLALAGGETQYF. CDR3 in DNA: TGTGCCAGCAGCTTAGCGCTAGCGGGCGGGGAGACCCAGTACTTC.

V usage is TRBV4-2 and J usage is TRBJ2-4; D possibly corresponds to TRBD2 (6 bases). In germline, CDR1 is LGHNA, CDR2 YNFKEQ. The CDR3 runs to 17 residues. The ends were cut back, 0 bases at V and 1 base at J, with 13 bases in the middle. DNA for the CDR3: TGTGCCAGCAGCCAAGATAACGCGGGGTATGCCAAAAACATTCAGTACTTC. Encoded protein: CASSQDNAGYAKNIQYF.